This TCR beta chain is from a study of blood T cells in healthy people across ages. This clonotype showed up many times. A second roughly 7 to 11 cycle PCR used barcoded and J-beta primers. TCRdb re-called the 5' RACE reads with MiXCR, one entry per CDR3 protein. The data show some 800,000 distinct CDR3 sequences, 40% to 50% seen once. The CDR3 has 16 amino acids. Germline loops: CDR1 SGHTA, CDR2 FQGNSA. Germline trimming cut 5 bases from V and 4 bases from J; bases unmatched to any gene: 9. The clonotype originates from a man aged 60-69 years in good health. The gene calls are TRBV7-2 and TRBJ2-5; 11 nucleotides line up with TRBD1. The sequenced sample was blood. This CDR3 is CASSVLGQGAGETQYF. As DNA, the CDR3 is TGTGCCAGCAGCGTACTCGGACAGGGGGCAGGAGAGACCCAGTACTTC.